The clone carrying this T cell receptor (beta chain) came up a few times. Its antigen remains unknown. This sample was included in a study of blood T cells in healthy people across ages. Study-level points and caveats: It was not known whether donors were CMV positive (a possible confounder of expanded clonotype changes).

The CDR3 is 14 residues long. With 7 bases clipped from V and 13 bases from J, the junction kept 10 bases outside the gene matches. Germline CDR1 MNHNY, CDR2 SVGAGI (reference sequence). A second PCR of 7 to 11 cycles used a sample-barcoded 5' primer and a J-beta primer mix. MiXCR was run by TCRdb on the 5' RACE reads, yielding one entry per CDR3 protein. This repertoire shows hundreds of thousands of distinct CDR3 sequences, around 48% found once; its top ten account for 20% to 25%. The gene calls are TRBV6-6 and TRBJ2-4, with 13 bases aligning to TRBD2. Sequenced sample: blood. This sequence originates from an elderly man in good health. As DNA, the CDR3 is TGTGCCAGCAACCCGGGACTAGCGGGACAGAAGCAGTACTTC. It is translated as CASNPGLAGQKQYF.